This TCR beta chain is drawn from a study of molecular identifiers for immune sequencing clone quantification. This clonotype was seen ten or more times. Its specificity is unknown. There are 15 residues in the CDR3. J was trimmed by 3 bases and V by 5 bases; bases with no gene match: 6. In germline, CDR1 is SQVTM, CDR2 ANQGSEA. Study observations and caveats: Clones that had above 20 RNA copies took up over 99% of effector molecules but under 1% in naive cells. Identical TCR molecules can share a barcode, and this sharing could underestimate highly expanded clone sizes.

Investigators produced naive CD8 libraries from approximately 20,000 to 1,000,000 sorted cells, drawing on 10%, 30% or 50% RNA. The authors built bulk TCR libraries by previously described methods with listed TCR primers. MiXCR, applied by TCRdb to the PCR reads, yields one record per CDR3 protein. The data contain 550,000 to 750,000 distinct CDR3 sequences, 15% to 20% of them singletons. This chain uses TRBV29-1 with TRBJ2-2, with 10 bases that match TRBD2. The source is a human donor in good health. Some libraries in this study had Jurkat cell RNA spiked in. Material: naive CD8+ T cells from blood, with Jurkat cell RNA spiked in. Stated subset: FACS-sorted CD8+CD4-CCR7+CD45RA+ naive T cells. The CDR3 DNA reads TGCAGCGTTTGGCCTAGCGGGAGAGACACCGGGGAGCTGTTTTTT. Its protein product is CSVWPSGRDTGELFF.